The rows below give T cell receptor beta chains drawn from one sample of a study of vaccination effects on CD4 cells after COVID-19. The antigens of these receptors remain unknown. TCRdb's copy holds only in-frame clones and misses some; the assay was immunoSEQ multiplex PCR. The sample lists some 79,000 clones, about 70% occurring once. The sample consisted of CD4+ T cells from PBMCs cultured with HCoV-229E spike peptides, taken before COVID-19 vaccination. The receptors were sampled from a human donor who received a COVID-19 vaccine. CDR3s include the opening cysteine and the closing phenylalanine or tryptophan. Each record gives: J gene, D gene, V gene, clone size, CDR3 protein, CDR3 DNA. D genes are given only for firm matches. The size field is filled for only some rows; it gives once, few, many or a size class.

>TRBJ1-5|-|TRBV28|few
CASSFFAVPQPQHF
TGTGCCAGCAGTTTTTTCGCAGTTCCCCAGCCCCAGCATTTT
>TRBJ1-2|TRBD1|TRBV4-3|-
CASSPDRDYGYTF
TGCGCCAGCAGCCCTGACAGGGACTATGGCTACACCTTC
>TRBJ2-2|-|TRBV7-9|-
CASSFPGELFF
TGTGCCAGCAGCTTCCCCGGGGAGCTGTTTTTT
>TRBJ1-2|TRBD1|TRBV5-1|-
CASSLGQGGTYGYTF
TGCGCCAGCAGCTTAGGACAGGGGGGAACCTATGGCTACACCTTC
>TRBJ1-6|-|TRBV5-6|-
CASSPLGGLVSPLHF
TGTGCCAGCAGTCCCCTAGGGGGTCTGGTGTCACCCCTCCACTTT
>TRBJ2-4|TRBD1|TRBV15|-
CATSRLGQGRKNIQYF
TGTGCCACCAGCAGACTTGGACAGGGGCGCAAAAACATTCAGTACTTC
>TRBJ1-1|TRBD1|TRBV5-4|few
CASSPGQMNTEAFF
TGTGCCAGCAGCCCGGGACAGATGAACACTGAAGCTTTCTTT
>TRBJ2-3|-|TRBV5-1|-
CASSWGGAADTQYF
TGCGCCAGCAGCTGGGGAGGAGCGGCAGATACGCAGTATTTT
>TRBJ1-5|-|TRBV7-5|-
CARSLESYLSSDRVYDSNQPQHF
TGTGCCAGAAGCTTAGAGTCTTATCTTAGTTCGGACAGGGTATACGATAGCAATCAGCCCCAGCATTTT
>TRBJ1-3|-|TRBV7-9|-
CASSTGTDGNTIYF
TGTGCCAGCAGCACAGGGACGGATGGAAACACCATATATTTT